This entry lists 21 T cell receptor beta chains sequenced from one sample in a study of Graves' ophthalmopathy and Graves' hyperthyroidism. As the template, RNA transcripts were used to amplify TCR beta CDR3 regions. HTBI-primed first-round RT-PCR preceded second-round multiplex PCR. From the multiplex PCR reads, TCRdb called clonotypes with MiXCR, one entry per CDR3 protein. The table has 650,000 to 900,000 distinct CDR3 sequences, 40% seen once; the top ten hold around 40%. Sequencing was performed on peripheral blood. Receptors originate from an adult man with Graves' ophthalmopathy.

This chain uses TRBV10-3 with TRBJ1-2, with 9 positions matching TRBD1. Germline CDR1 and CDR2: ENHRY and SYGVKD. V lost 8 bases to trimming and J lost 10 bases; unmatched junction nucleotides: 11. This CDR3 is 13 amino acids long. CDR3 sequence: CAIGTGDRVLYTF. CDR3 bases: TGTGCCATCGGTACAGGGGACAGGGTCCTCTACACCTTC.

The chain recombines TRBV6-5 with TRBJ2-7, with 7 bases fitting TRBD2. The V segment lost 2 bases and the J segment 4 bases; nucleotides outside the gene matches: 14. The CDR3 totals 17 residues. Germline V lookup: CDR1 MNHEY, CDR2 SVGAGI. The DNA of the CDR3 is TGTGCCAGCAGTTACACGGCCGGGACTTGCGGGAGATACGAGCAGTACTTC. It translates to CASSYTAGTCGRYEQYF.

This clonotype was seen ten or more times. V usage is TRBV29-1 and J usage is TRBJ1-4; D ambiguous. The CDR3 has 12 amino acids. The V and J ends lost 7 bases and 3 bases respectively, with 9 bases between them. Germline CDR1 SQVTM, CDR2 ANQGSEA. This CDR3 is CSAKYSNEKLFF. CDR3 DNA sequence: TGCAGCGCCAAGTACTCTAATGAAAAACTGTTTTTT. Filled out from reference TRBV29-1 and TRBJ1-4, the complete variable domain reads SAVISQKPSRDICQRGTSLTIQCQVDSQVTMMFWYRQQPGQSLTLIATANQGSEATYESGFVIDKFPISRPNLTFSTLTVSNMSPEDSSIYLCSAKYSNEKLFFGSGTQLSVL.

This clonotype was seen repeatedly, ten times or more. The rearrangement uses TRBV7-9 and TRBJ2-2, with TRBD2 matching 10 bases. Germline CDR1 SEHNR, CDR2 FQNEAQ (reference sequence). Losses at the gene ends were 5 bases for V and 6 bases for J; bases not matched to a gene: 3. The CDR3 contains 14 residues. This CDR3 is CASSGGTSAGELFF. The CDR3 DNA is TGTGCCAGCAGCGGGGGGACTAGCGCCGGGGAGCTGTTTTTT.

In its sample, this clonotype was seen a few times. The CDR3 DNA sequence: TGTGCCAGCAGCGCACAACAGGGGGCGGGGGGCTACACCTTC. Its translation: CASSAQQGAGGYTF. J is TRBJ1-2 and V is TRBV9; 9 bases are shared with TRBD1. The CDR3 runs 14 residues. J was trimmed by 8 bases and V by 3 bases; bases with no gene match: 8. CDR1 is SGDLS, CDR2 YYNGEE, per germline.

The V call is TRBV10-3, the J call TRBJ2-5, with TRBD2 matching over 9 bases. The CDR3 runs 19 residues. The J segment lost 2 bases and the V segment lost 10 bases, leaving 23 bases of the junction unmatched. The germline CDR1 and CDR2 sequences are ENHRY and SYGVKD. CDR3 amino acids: CASTTFRMREGRTQETQYF. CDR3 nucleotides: TGTGCCAGCACCACGTTCCGAATGCGGGAGGGCCGCACGCAAGAGACCCAGTACTTC.

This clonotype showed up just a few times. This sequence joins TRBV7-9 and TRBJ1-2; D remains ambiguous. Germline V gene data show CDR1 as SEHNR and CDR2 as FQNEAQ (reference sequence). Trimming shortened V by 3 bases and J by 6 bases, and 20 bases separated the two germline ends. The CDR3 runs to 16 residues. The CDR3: CASSLGATTSRDGYTF. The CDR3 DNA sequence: TGTGCCAGCAGCTTGGGAGCTACAACCTCGAGGGATGGCTACACCTTC.

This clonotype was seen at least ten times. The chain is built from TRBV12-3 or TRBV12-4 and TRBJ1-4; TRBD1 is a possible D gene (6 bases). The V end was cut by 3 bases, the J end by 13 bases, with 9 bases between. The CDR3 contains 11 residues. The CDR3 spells CASSFGGRLFF. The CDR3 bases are TGTGCCAGCAGTTTTGGGGGGCGACTGTTTTTT.

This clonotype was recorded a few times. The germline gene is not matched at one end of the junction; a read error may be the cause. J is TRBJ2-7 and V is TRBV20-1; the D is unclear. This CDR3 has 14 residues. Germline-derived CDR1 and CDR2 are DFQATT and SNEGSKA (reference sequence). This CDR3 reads CSARAEEFSHEQYF. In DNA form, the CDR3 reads TGCAGTGCTAGAGCTGAGGAGTTCTCCCACGAGCAGTACTTC.

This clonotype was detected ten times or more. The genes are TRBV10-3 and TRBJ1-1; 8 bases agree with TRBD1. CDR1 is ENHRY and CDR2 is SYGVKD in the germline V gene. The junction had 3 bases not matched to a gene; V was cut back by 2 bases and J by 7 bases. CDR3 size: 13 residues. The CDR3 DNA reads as TGTGCCATCAGTGAGGATGGACAGGGTGAAGCTTTCTTT. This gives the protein CAISEDGQGEAFF.

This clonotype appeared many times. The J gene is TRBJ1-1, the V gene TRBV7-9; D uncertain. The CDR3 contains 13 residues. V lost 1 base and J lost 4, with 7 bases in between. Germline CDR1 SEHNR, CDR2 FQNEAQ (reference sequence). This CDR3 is CASSLGSSTEAFF. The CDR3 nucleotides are TGTGCCAGCAGCTTAGGGTCAAGCACTGAAGCTTTCTTT.

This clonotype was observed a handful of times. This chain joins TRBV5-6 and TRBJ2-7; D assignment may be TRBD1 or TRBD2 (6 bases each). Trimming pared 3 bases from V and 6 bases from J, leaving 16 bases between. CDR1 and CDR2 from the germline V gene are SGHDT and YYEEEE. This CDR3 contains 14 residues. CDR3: CASSWRDNSLEQYF. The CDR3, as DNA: TGTGCCAGCAGCTGGAGGGACAATTCTCTCGAGCAGTACTTC.

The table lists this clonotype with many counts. CDR3 loop: CASSPWDRGYGYTF. Here the CDR3 DNA reads TGTGCCAGCAGTCCCTGGGACAGGGGCTATGGCTACACCTTC. This rearrangement joins TRBV2 to TRBJ1-2; TRBD1 agrees at 10 bases. The CDR3 is 14 residues long. V was clipped by 5 bases and J by 4 bases; unmatched bases: 4. The germline gives CDR1 SNHLY, CDR2 FYNNEI.

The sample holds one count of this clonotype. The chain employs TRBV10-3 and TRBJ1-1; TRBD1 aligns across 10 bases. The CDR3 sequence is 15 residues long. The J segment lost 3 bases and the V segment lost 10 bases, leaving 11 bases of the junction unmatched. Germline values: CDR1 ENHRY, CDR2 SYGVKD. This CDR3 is CASSRDRGEDTEAFF. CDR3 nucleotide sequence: TGTGCCAGCAGCAGGGACAGGGGAGAGGACACTGAAGCTTTCTTT.

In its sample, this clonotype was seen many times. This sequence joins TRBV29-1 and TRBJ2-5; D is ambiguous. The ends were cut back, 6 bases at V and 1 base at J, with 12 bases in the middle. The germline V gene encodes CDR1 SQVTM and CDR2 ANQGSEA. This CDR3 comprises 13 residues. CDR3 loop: CSVRGRLQETQYF. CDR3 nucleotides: TGCAGCGTGAGAGGACGGCTCCAAGAGACCCAGTACTTC.

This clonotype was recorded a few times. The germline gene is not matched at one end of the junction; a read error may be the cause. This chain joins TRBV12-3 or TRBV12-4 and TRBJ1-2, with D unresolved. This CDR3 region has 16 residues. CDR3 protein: CASSLDPRALDYGYTF. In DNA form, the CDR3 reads TGTGCCAGCAGCTTAGATCCCCGGGCTTTGGACTATGGCTACACCTTC.

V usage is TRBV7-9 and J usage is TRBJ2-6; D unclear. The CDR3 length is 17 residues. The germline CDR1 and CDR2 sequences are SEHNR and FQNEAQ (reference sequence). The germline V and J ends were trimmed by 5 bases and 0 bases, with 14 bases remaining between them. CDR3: CASSTISSSSGANVLTF. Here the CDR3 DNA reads TGTGCCAGCAGCACTATCAGCAGTTCCTCTGGGGCCAACGTCCTGACTTTC.

Written as DNA, the CDR3 is TGTGCCAGCAGCGCCTTGGACACCTCCTACGAGCAGTACTTC. Its translation: CASSALDTSYEQYF. The rearrangement uses TRBV9 and TRBJ2-7, with D possibly TRBD1 on 5 matching bases. Trimming removed 3 bases from V and 0 bases from J, with 10 bases in between. Germline V gives CDR1 SGDLS, CDR2 YYNGEE. CDR3 length: 14 amino acids.

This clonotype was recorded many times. CDR3: CATLGAEETQYF. The CDR3 DNA reads TGCGCCACCCTGGGAGCGGAAGAGACCCAGTACTTC. The chain combines TRBV10-2 with TRBJ2-5; the D gene is possibly TRBD2 (5 bases). Germline V gives CDR1 WSHSY, CDR2 SAAADI. This CDR3 is built from 12 residues. Between the trimmed V and J ends, which lost 10 bases and 3 bases, there was a span of 12 bases.

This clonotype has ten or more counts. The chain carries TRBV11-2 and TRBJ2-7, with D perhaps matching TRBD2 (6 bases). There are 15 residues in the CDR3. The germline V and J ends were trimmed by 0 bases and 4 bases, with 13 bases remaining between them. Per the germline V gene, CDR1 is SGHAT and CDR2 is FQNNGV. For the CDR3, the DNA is TGTGCCAGCAGCTTAGAAAGGCTAGCGCGGTACGAGCAGTACTTC. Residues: CASSLERLARYEQYF.

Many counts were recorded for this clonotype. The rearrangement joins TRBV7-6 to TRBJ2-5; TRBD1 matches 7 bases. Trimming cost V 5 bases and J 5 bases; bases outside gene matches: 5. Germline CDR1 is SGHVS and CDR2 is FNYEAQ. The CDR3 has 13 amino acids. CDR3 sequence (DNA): TGTGCCAGCAGCGCGACAGGGTTGGAGACCCAGTACTTC. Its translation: CASSATGLETQYF.